The entry below gives a single T cell receptor beta chain sequence along with its context. This clonotype was seen more than once but under ten times. Which antigen it targets is not known. Base qualities are missing; no much larger clone stands one base away. This sample was taken from a study of T-cell memory formation after mild COVID-19 (dated by TCRdb to 2020 to 2022). Some background on the complete study: TCR sequence clusters from the two donors were largely donor specific. T-cell clones expanding and contracting after mild COVID-19 in two donors were tracked by longitudinal TCRalpha and TCRbeta repertoire sequencing. Two young, previously healthy adult volunteers made up the cohort, one male and one female. Summary of the overall study and its limitations: Some responding clones were detected in pre-infection memory, suggesting pre-existing cross-reactive memory T cells joined the SARS-CoV-2 response. Contracting CD4+ clones were found mainly in CM and EM memory subsets, while CD8+ clones were enriched in EMRA. The second-wave clones that peaked on day 37 were not confirmed to be SARS-CoV-2 specific. Balanced CD4/CD8 phenotypes were observed for clones contracting from day 15 to 85, whereas a bias towards CD4+ was observed for a second wave of clones expanding from day 15 to 37. The study covered only a couple of mild cases, and larger cohorts including severe cases with pre-infection samples were considered necessary.

Taken from the germline V gene (reference sequence), the CDR1 and CDR2 loops are SEHNR and FQNEAQ. Reading from cysteine to phenylalanine, the CDR3 counts 13 amino acids. This entry keeps only the CDR3 DNA: 39 bases, framed from base 1. V lost 11 bases and J lost 7 bases, and the count of bases not matched to a germline gene is 13. Ficoll-Paque density gradient centrifugation was used to isolate PBMCs. The sample was run on an Illumina NovaSeq 6000. cDNA libraries for TCRalpha and TCRbeta were prepared by 5'RACE using constant-segment primers, with sample barcodes and unique molecular identifiers added. RNA was extracted from every sample with Trizol reagent. The libraries were amplified in two PCR steps, and the second step added a second sample barcode and Illumina TruSeq adapters. Sequencing of libraries was performed on an Illumina NovaSeq with 2 x 150 bp paired-end reads. In the authors' own workflow: With migec v1.2.7, reads were demultiplexed and then collapsed into UMI-guided consensus sequences. Using mixcr v2.1.11, UMI consensuses were aligned to TRA and TRB V and J templates and then assembled into clonotypes. Expanded or contracted clonotypes were those called significant by both edgeR and NoisET, with noise models trained on biological replicates. For edgeR calls, the cutoffs were a false discovery rate-adjusted p below 0.01 and a log2 fold-change threshold of 1. As an exploratory analysis of dynamics, max-normalized trajectories of the 1000 most abundant clonotypes were examined by PCA with hierarchical clustering. Separately sequenced CD4+ and CD8+ repertoires were used to assign the CD4 or CD8 phenotype of responding clones. Starting from the raw public reads, TCRdb applied fastp trimming at Q25, assembled clones with MiXCR and retained in-frame beta chains. All rows with the same CDR3 protein become a single entry with the most common DNA and genes. None of the V and J calls come from the authors' own analysis; TCRdb made them. This sample has about 310,000 distinct CDR3 sequences in its table, and less than 20% of those were observed once. The ten biggest clones cover over 20% of the sample.

This sequence uses TRBV7-9 and TRBJ1-2; 7 bases in the junction line up with TRBD1. The sequence came from a man between 18 and 29 years old who had mild COVID-19 (a few samples of this study predate the infection). The sample titles of this study are shuffled in the database, so cell type and time point are left out; the donor was told from shared clones. Input material: PBMCs or a T cell subset sorted from them (not recorded which). CDR3 sequence: CASLDRFHRGYTF. The DNA reads as follows: TGTGCCTCTCTGGACAGGTTCCACCGTGGCTACACCTTC.